This T cell receptor (beta chain) was identified during a study of T cell repertoires in cytomegalovirus infection. Findings of the study overall: Carriers of CMV and the relevant HLA type were discriminated by public TCR beta frequency.

Each CDR3 protein is one row after TCRdb ran MiXCR on the reads. The repertoire holds approximately 770,000 distinct CDR3 sequences, with almost 30% as singletons. In germline, CDR1 is MNHNS, CDR2 SASEGT. V lost 3 bases and J lost 0, with 11 bases in between. The CDR3 covers 15 residues. About this clonotype itself: Its antigen is undetermined.

The TCR was taken from a human donor in good health (CMV status not recorded). Some clones in this sample may be carry-over from other donors' samples. The sample consisted of cultured CD8+ T cells from PBMCs, taken from culture after CMV antigen stimulation. The chain links TRBV6-1 to TRBJ1-1; D is ambiguous. The CDR3 spells CASSERYSLNTEAFF. The DNA for the CDR3 is TGTGCCAGCAGTGAGAGATACAGCCTGAACACTGAAGCTTTCTTT.